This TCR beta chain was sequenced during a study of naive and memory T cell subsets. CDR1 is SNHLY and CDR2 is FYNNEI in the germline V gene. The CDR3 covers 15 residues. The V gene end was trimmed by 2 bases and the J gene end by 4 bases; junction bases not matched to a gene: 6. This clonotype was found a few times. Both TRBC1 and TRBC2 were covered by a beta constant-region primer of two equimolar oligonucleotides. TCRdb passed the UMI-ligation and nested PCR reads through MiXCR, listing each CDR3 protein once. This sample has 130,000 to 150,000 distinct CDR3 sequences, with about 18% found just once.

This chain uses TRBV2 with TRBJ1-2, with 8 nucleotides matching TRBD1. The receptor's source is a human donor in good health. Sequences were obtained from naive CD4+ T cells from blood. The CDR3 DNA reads TGTGCCAGCAGTGAACGGGGACAGGAGCTCTATGGCTACACCTTC. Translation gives CASSERGQELYGYTF.